This passage covers 22 T cell receptor beta chains from one sample sequenced in a study of T cell repertoires in cytomegalovirus infection. TCRdb processed the reads anew with MiXCR; each CDR3 protein has one entry. Of roughly 860,000 distinct CDR3 sequences listed, 32% are singletons. These receptors have no known antigen. The source material was cultured CD8+ T cells from PBMCs, sampled from culture after CMV antigen stimulation. The source is a human donor in good health (CMV status not recorded). Some clones in this sample may be carry-over from other donors' samples.

Of note for this clonotype: Possible read error: a much larger clone is one base away. The J gene is TRBJ2-7, the V gene TRBV7-2; TRBD1 matches 8 bases. The CDR3 sequence is 14 residues long. Germline values: CDR1 SGHTA, CDR2 FQGNSA. The CDR3 nucleotides read TGTGCCAACAGCCCGGGACAGGATTACTACGAGCAGTACTTC. Its protein product is CANSPGQDYYEQYF. The full variable domain, in which reference TRBV7-2 and TRBJ2-7 provide the parts outside the CDR3, is GAGVSQSPSNKVTEKGKDVELRCDPISGHTALYWYRQSLGQGLEFLIYFQGNSAPDKSGLPSDRFSAERTGGSVSTLTIQRTQQEDSAVYLCANSPGQDYYEQYFGPGTRLTVT.

In this sample, this clonotype turned up a few times. The chain is built from TRBV7-6 and TRBJ2-1; 10 bases are a match to TRBD2. The ends lost 0 bases at V and 4 bases at J; junction bases unmatched: 9. The CDR3 consists of 18 residues. CDR1 is SGHVS, CDR2 FNYEAQ, per germline. The CDR3 here is CASSLAGNSGGPYNEQFF. CDR3 DNA: TGTGCCAGCAGCTTAGCGGGTAATAGCGGGGGGCCTTACAATGAGCAGTTCTTC.

This clonotype was seen only a few times. The chain carries TRBV27 and TRBJ2-5, with 13 bases identical to TRBD2. Germline values: CDR1 MNHEY, CDR2 SMNVEV (reference sequence). V was pared by 3 bases and J by 2 bases, with 3 bases of the junction left unmatched. CDR3 length: 16 residues. The CDR3 region is CASSFLGLAGQETQYF. In DNA, the CDR3 is TGTGCCAGCAGTTTTTTGGGACTAGCGGGGCAAGAGACCCAGTACTTC.

In this sample, this clonotype turned up a few times. This chain connects TRBV7-8 to TRBJ2-3; 8 bases agree with TRBD1. Per the germline V gene, CDR1 is SGHVS and CDR2 is FQNEAQ. The CDR3 has 16 amino acids. V was pared by 9 bases and J by 4 bases, with 15 bases of the junction left unmatched. CDR3 residues: CASHSQGAQGADTQYF. The CDR3 bases are TGTGCCAGTCATTCCCAGGGGGCGCAGGGGGCAGATACGCAGTATTTT.

This clonotype has at least ten counts. An end of the junction does not agree with germline; a read error may underlie this. The chain carries TRBV7-7 and TRBJ2-5; 10 nucleotides align to TRBD2. Germline V lookup: CDR1 SSHAT, CDR2 FNYEAQ (reference sequence). CDR3 length equals 15 residues. The CDR3 sequence is CASSLERGGKETQYF. The CDR3 coding sequence is TGTGCTAGCAGCTTAGAGCGGGGGGGAAAAGAGACCCAGTACTTC.

This clonotype was seen more than once but under ten times. A much larger clone differs by one base, so this may be a read error. The chain joins TRBV13 to TRBJ2-1; 12 bases are a match to TRBD2. Germline V CDR1 and CDR2: PRHDT, FYEKMQ (reference sequence). CDR3 size: 15 residues. Trimming took 3 bases from V and 5 from J; bases not matched to a gene: 2. The CDR3 region has the DNA TGTGCCAGCAGCTTTACTAGCGGGGGGAACAATGAGCAGTTCTTC. It translates to CASSFTSGGNNEQFF.

This clonotype was picked up many times. The J gene is TRBJ1-2, the V gene TRBV7-9; D remains unclear. Trimming took 1 base from V and 2 from J, leaving 11 bases between them. Germline V gives CDR1 SEHNR, CDR2 FQNEAQ (reference sequence). This CDR3 is 15 amino acids long. The CDR3 bases are TGTGCCAGCAGCTTAGAGGCAGCACCGAACTATGGCTACACCTTC. Translated: CASSLEAAPNYGYTF.

The chain couples TRBV9 to TRBJ2-3; tentatively, D is TRBD1 or TRBD2 (5 bases each). The CDR3 runs 15 residues. The germline gives CDR1 SGDLS, CDR2 YYNGEE. V was cut by 5 bases and J by 4 bases, with 17 bases left in between. CDR3 loop: CASSDSAQGPDTQYF. Here the CDR3 DNA reads TGTGCCAGCAGTGATTCTGCTCAGGGACCAGATACGCAGTATTTT.

In this sample, this clonotype turned up many times. The CDR3 DNA sequence: TGTGCCAGCAGTTACTCCGGGCCCTACAATGAGCAGTTCTTC. This translates into CASSYSGPYNEQFF. The V and J genes are TRBV6-2 or TRBV6-3 and TRBJ2-1; no definite D call. The germline V gene has CDR1 MNHEY and CDR2 SVGEGT. The CDR3 spans 14 residues. V was shortened by 0 bases and J by 2 bases, with 5 bases between the two germline ends.

This chain connects TRBV6-2 or TRBV6-3 to TRBJ2-7, with 7 bases aligning to TRBD1. After removal of 0 bases from V and 3 bases from J, the junction contained 8 bases not matched to a gene. From germline, CDR1 is MNHEY and CDR2 SVGEGT. The CDR3 runs to 16 residues. The CDR3 DNA reads TGTGCCAGCAGTTACTCGAGGGACAGCCTACACTACGAGCAGTACGTC. Encoded protein: CASSYSRDSLHYEQYV.

This clonotype was recorded at least ten times. This chain links TRBV7-2 with TRBJ2-7; no clear D gene. Trimming took off 4 bases at V and 7 bases at J, with 11 bases between the two ends. Germline V lookup: CDR1 SGHTA, CDR2 FQGNSA. The CDR3 loop spans 12 amino acids. The CDR3 nucleotides are TGTGCCAGCAGCTACCGGTCCGGGGAGCAGTACGTC. It codes for CASSYRSGEQYV.

This clonotype showed up many times. The V gene is TRBV7-9, the J gene TRBJ1-5; D call uncertain. V was trimmed by 6 bases and J by 7 bases, leaving 10 bases between them. CDR1 and CDR2 (germline): SEHNR, FQNEAQ (reference sequence). CDR3 length: 12 amino acids. The CDR3 spells CASSLPGQPQHF. Here the CDR3 DNA reads TGTGCCAGCAGTTTGCCGGGGCAGCCCCAGCATTTT.

About this clonotype: One junction end disagrees with the germline gene, perhaps due to a read error. The rearrangement uses TRBV6-6 and TRBJ2-7; tentatively, D is TRBD1 (6 bases). CDR1 and CDR2 from the germline V gene are MNHNY and SVGAGI (reference sequence). The CDR3 runs 17 residues. The CDR3 sequence is CVSSYRVSEGLVYEQYF. The CDR3 DNA reads TGTGTCAGCAGTTACAGGGTGTCAGAAGGTTTGGTCTACGAGCAGTACTTC.

V and J are TRBV7-6 and TRBJ2-5; D perhaps matches TRBD2 (7 bases). Between the trimmed V and J ends, which lost 7 bases and 0 bases, there was a span of 12 bases. The CDR3 runs to 14 residues. Germline CDR1 reads SGHVS; CDR2 reads FNYEAQ. CDR3 loop: CASKGGGYQETQYF. CDR3 DNA: TGTGCCAGCAAGGGAGGGGGGTACCAAGAGACCCAGTACTTC.

This clonotype has only a few counts. The genes are TRBV6-2 or TRBV6-3 and TRBJ2-1; 7 bases line up with TRBD2. The J segment lost 0 bases and the V segment lost 4 bases, leaving 6 bases of the junction unmatched. This CDR3 has 16 amino acids. CDR1 MNHEY and CDR2 SVGEGT come from the germline V gene. In DNA form, the CDR3 reads TGTGCCAGCAGTTCTGCTCTAGCGGTCTCCTACAATGAGCAGTTCTTC. This encodes CASSSALAVSYNEQFF.

This clonotype has only a few counts. The chain combines TRBV5-1 with TRBJ2-7; 12 nucleotides line up with TRBD2. The germline CDR1 and CDR2 sequences are SGHRS and YFSETQ. Trimming cost V 3 bases and J 0 bases; bases outside gene matches: 10. CDR3 length: 18 residues. The CDR3 DNA reads as TGCGCCAGCAGCTCGTTGACTAGCGGGGGCTTAAGCTCCTACGAGCAGTACTTC. Translation gives CASSSLTSGGLSSYEQYF.

This clonotype was counted a few times. The chain recombines TRBV12-5 with TRBJ2-2, with D uncertain. CDR1 is LGHNT, CDR2 FRNRAP, per germline. Trimming removed 1 base at V and 0 bases at J, with 6 bases between. This CDR3 is 15 amino acids long. In DNA form, the CDR3 reads TGTGCTAGTGGTTTGGGGCTAACGAACACCGGGGAGCTGTTTTTT. Translation: CASGLGLTNTGELFF.

This clonotype was observed a handful of times. The chain couples TRBV20-1 to TRBJ2-3; D assignment may be TRBD1 or TRBD2 (6 bases each). The V end lost 6 bases, the J end lost 4 bases, and 14 bases lay between the germline ends. This CDR3 comprises 13 residues. Germline V gives CDR1 DFQATT, CDR2 SNEGSKA (reference sequence). This CDR3 reads CSAGGQPPDTQYF. DNA of the CDR3: TGCAGTGCGGGAGGACAGCCCCCAGATACGCAGTATTTT.

The chain links TRBV7-2 to TRBJ2-7; 14 bases fit TRBD2. This CDR3 contains 15 residues. CDR1 is SGHTA, CDR2 FQGNSA, per germline. With 5 bases clipped from V and 7 bases from J, the junction kept 7 bases outside the gene matches. The CDR3 reads CASSKRLAGGEEQYV. The CDR3 nucleotides read TGTGCCAGCAGCAAACGACTAGCGGGGGGGGAAGAGCAGTACGTC.

About this clonotype: Likely a read error: the CDR3 ends without its conserved phenylalanine or tryptophan. The chain employs TRBV12-3 or TRBV12-4 and TRBJ2-1; possible D gene TRBD2, 6 bases. With 6 bases removed from V and 5 bases from J, the gap between germline ends came to 17 bases. CDR3 length: 15 residues. The CDR3 spells CASRQIAENNNEQFI. CDR3 coding DNA: TGTGCCAGCAGGCAAATAGCGGAGAATAACAATGAGCAGTTCATC.

This clonotype was counted many times. CDR3 nucleotide sequence: TGTGCCAGCAGCTTCTTGGTGGGTGTGTTTGAAAAACTGTTTTTT. Translation gives CASSFLVGVFEKLFF. The chain has TRBV7-9 and TRBJ1-4; D not resolved. The CDR3 totals 15 residues. The V end was cut by 3 bases, the J end by 7 bases, with 15 bases between. CDR1 is SEHNR, CDR2 FQNEAQ, per germline (reference sequence).

This clonotype was recorded only once. V and J are TRBV19 and TRBJ1-1; D remains ambiguous. V lost 8 bases and J 3 bases, leaving 13 bases between the germline ends. Germline assignment: CDR1 LNHDA and CDR2 SQIVND (reference sequence). The CDR3 covers 13 residues. The CDR3 nucleotides are TGTGCCAGTTCCGAGGGCGGATACACTGAAGCTTTCTTT. Translating gives CASSEGGYTEAFF.